The text below deals with one T cell receptor (beta chain). The sample's treatment: randomized to nivolumab then ipilimumab (arm A) or the reverse (arm B). PBMC sorting kept live CD3+CD8+ cells without CD19 or CD56. The data derive from a study of sequential checkpoint blockade in melanoma. Overall study: Each arm's sequence ended with maintenance nivolumab.

Per the germline V gene, CDR1 is DFQATT and CDR2 is SNEGSKA (reference sequence). The V end lost 6 bases, the J end lost 7 bases, and 9 bases lay between the germline ends. The CDR3 loop spans 10 amino acids. Assay used: immunoSEQ multiplex PCR; TCRdb lists only in-frame clones, some missing. The data hold 3,500 or so clones, with roughly 55% observed a single time. The chain recombines TRBV20-1 with TRBJ1-1, with unresolved D. The TCR sequence derives from a human donor with melanoma. The source was CD8+ T cells sorted from blood (inferred from file names), collected from a patient given nivolumab and ipilimumab in sequence. This CDR3 is CSARGSEAFF. Written as DNA, the CDR3 is TGCAGTGCCCGCGGAAGTGAAGCTTTCTTT.